The rows below give T cell receptor beta chains drawn from one sample of a study of blood T cell repertoires in COVID-19. Measured with immunoSEQ multiplex PCR; TCRdb has only the in-frame clones, and not every one. The sample consists of 130,000 to 150,000 clones, approximately 87% of them appearing once. Material: peripheral blood. The receptors shown here come from a woman between 35 and 50 years old with acute or convalescent COVID-19. Both conserved end residues are part of each CDR3. Fields, in order: J gene, D gene, V gene, clone size, CDR3 DNA, CDR3 protein. A D gene is named only where the DNA matches it firmly. Size values are once, few and many counts, or a class for expanded clones, and some rows have none.

j_gene: TRBJ2-1; d_gene: -; v_gene: TRBV7-2; abundance: -; CDR3nt: TGTGCCAGCAGCTTAAACAAGCAGTTCTTC; CDR3aa: CASSLNKQFF
j_gene: TRBJ1-5; d_gene: -; v_gene: TRBV6-6; abundance: -; CDR3nt: TGTGCCGCGGGTGGCGGGAATAGCAATCAGCCCCAGCATTTT; CDR3aa: CAAGGGNSNQPQHF
j_gene: TRBJ1-2; d_gene: TRBD1; v_gene: TRBV7-2; abundance: once; CDR3nt: TGTGCCAGCAGCTTTCGAAAACAGGGGAAAGATGGCTACACCTTC; CDR3aa: CASSFRKQGKDGYTF
j_gene: TRBJ2-5; d_gene: TRBD2; v_gene: TRBV3-1/TRBV3-2; abundance: -; CDR3nt: TGTGCCAGCAGCCAAATGGTGATAGCGGGACAAGAGACCCAGTACTTC; CDR3aa: CASSQMVIAGQETQYF
j_gene: TRBJ1-2; d_gene: -; v_gene: TRBV24-1; abundance: -; CDR3nt: TGTGCCACCAGTGCCCAGGCCATAGATGGCTACACCTTC; CDR3aa: CATSAQAIDGYTF
j_gene: TRBJ1-1; d_gene: -; v_gene: TRBV13; abundance: -; CDR3nt: TGTGCCAGCAGCCTACAGGGAGAAGCTTTCTTT; CDR3aa: CASSLQGEAFF
j_gene: TRBJ2-5; d_gene: TRBD2; v_gene: TRBV4-3; abundance: -; CDR3nt: TGCGCCAGCAGCCAAGACCTAGCGGGGGGCCAAGAGACCCAGTACTTC; CDR3aa: CASSQDLAGGQETQYF
j_gene: TRBJ1-1; d_gene: -; v_gene: TRBV2; abundance: -; CDR3nt: TGTGCCAGCAGTCCCCACAGCACTGAAGCTTTCTTT; CDR3aa: CASSPHSTEAFF
j_gene: TRBJ2-5; d_gene: -; v_gene: TRBV28; abundance: -; CDR3nt: TGTGCCAGCAGTTTTAGGGGAGGAACCTACCAGTACTTC; CDR3aa: CASSFRGGTYQYF
j_gene: TRBJ1-5; d_gene: TRBD1; v_gene: TRBV5-8; abundance: -; CDR3nt: TGTGCCAGCAGTCAAAGGGGGCAGAGTCAGCCCCAGCATTTT; CDR3aa: CASSQRGQSQPQHF
j_gene: TRBJ2-1; d_gene: -; v_gene: TRBV21-1; abundance: -; CDR3nt: TGTGCCAGCAGCAAAGCAGGCGAGACAGGGTTCTTC; CDR3aa: CASSKAGETGFF
j_gene: TRBJ2-7; d_gene: TRBD2; v_gene: TRBV9; abundance: -; CDR3nt: TGTGCCAGCAGCCCGGGGGGGGAGACCTACGAGCAGTACTTC; CDR3aa: CASSPGGETYEQYF
j_gene: TRBJ2-7; d_gene: TRBD1; v_gene: TRBV12-5; abundance: -; CDR3nt: TGTGCTAGTGGTTTGGTACCGGACAGGGCCAAGGACGAGCAGTACTTC; CDR3aa: CASGLVPDRAKDEQYF
j_gene: TRBJ1-5; d_gene: TRBD1; v_gene: TRBV5-6; abundance: -; CDR3nt: TGTGCCAGCAGCTTGTTCACAGGGGTAAGTCAGCCCCAGCATTTT; CDR3aa: CASSLFTGVSQPQHF
j_gene: TRBJ2-1; d_gene: TRBD2; v_gene: TRBV9; abundance: -; CDR3nt: TGTGCCAGCAGCGTATCGGGTCTAGCGGGGGCAGGTGAGCAGTTCTTC; CDR3aa: CASSVSGLAGAGEQFF
j_gene: TRBJ2-1; d_gene: -; v_gene: TRBV21-1; abundance: once; CDR3nt: TGTGCCAGCAGCTCCGGCGGTTCACGGAGCTACAATGAGCAGTTCTTC; CDR3aa: CASSSGGSRSYNEQFF
j_gene: TRBJ2-5; d_gene: TRBD1; v_gene: TRBV6-2/TRBV6-3; abundance: -; CDR3nt: TGTGCCAGCAGCGTACAGGGGGTGGGGACCCAGTACTTC; CDR3aa: CASSVQGVGTQYF